Here is one T cell receptor beta chain with its context. Its matching antigen is unknown. The method was immunoSEQ multiplex PCR; TCRdb's version includes in-frame clones alone and lacks a portion of them. The table includes tens of thousands of clones, roughly 84% detected once. This specimen comes from a study of CD4 T cell repertoires in COVID-19. On the study more broadly: CFSE-low cells expanded less than 13 days with IL-2, then restimulated with other coronavirus spikes.

Notes on the study in general: Between about 6 and 27% of SARS-CoV-2 clonotypes also appeared in SARS-CoV and/or HKU1 spike cultures. Sharing of several most expanded SARS-CoV-2-reactive clonotypes across memory subsets suggested intraclonal diversification.

With V trimmed by 2 bases and J by 6 bases, 8 bases remained unmatched. In germline, CDR1 is MGHDK, CDR2 SYGVNS. This CDR3 spans 15 amino acids. The memory T cells were sequenced right after ex vivo isolation, without culture. This material consisted of central memory CD4+ T cells from blood, taken before the COVID-19 pandemic. The TCR was taken from a human donor who had COVID-19. The rearrangement joins TRBV25-1 to TRBJ1-2; 8 bases map to TRBD1. In nucleotides, the CDR3 is TGTGCCAGCAGTGAAACGACAGGGGTCCCTAATGGCTACACCTTC. This sequence encodes CASSETTGVPNGYTF.